The TCR beta chain described here comes from a study of OX40 agonist ivuxolimab in advanced cancers. The overall study: Patients were about 83% male with ages roughly 23 to 85, mean 60.

Repertoires were generated with immunoSEQ multiplex PCR, while TCRdb's copy carries only in-frame clones and drops some. The sample has around 10,000 clones, 75% to 85% seen once; the top ten hold about a fifth. The germline gives CDR1 MNHEY, CDR2 SMNVEV (reference sequence). This CDR3 is built from 14 residues. After removal of 5 bases from V and 2 bases from J, the junction contained 2 bases not matched to a gene. The clonotype comes from an adult with an advanced solid tumor such as melanoma, head and neck, liver or kidney cancer. The material sequenced was CD4+ or CD8+ T cells sorted from blood, taken in a trial of the OX40 agonist ivuxolimab. The chain joins TRBV27 to TRBJ2-7; TRBD1 aligns across 11 bases. In DNA form, the CDR3 reads TGTGCCAGCAGTGCGGGACAGGGGGCCTACGAGCAGTACTTC. Its protein is CASSAGQGAYEQYF.